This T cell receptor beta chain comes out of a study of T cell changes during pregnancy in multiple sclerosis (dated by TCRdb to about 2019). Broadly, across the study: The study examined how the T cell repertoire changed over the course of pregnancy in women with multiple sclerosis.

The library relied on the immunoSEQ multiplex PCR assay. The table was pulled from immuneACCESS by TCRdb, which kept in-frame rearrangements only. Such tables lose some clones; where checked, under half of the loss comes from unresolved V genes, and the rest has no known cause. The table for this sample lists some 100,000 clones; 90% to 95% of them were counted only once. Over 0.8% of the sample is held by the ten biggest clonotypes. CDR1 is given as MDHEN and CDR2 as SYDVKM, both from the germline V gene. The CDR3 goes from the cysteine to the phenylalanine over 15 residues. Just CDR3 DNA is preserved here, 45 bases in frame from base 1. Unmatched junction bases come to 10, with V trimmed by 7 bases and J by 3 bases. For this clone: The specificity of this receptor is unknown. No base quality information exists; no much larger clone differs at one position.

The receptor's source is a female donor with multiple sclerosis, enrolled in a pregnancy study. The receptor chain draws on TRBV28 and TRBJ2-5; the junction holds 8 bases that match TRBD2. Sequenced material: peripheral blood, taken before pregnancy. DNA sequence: TGTGCCAGCACTAGACCCGGGAGGGCCAAAGAGACCCAGTACTTC. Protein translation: CASTRPGRAKETQYF.